This T cell receptor (beta chain) was documented in a study of CD8+CD57+ T cells in acquired aplastic anemia. Study information: The average for DNA from sorted CD4+ and CD8+ cells was 3.2 ug. General observations from the study: Patients and controls were found to share fewer than 35 CD8+ CDR3 sequences.

A few counts support this clonotype. Its matching antigen is unknown. A much larger clone is a single base away; this may be a read error. CDR1 and CDR2 from the germline V gene are MNHEY and SVGAGI. The CDR3 totals 11 residues. Trimming removed 2 bases at V and 9 bases at J, with 8 bases between. Patients chosen for sequencing had shown CD8+CD57+ cell expansion by flow cytometry. In all patients, the disease was severe acquired aplastic anemia. Patients had not yet gotten any therapy when their blood was taken for sampling. Genomic DNA, serving as template, underwent TCR beta VDJ and CDR3 profiling. TCRdb re-analysed the reads in MiXCR, keeping a single row per CDR3 protein. Among 130,000 or so distinct CDR3 sequences listed, about two fifths were seen once.

The chain has TRBV6-5 and TRBJ2-7; D remains unclear. The sample consisted of sorted CD4+, CD8+, or CD8+CD57+ T cells (not recorded which) from PBMCs. This TCR was sampled from a human donor with aplastic anemia. Here the CDR3 reads CASSYKAGQYF. Here the CDR3 DNA reads TGTGCCAGCAGTTACAAGGCCGGGCAGTACTTC.